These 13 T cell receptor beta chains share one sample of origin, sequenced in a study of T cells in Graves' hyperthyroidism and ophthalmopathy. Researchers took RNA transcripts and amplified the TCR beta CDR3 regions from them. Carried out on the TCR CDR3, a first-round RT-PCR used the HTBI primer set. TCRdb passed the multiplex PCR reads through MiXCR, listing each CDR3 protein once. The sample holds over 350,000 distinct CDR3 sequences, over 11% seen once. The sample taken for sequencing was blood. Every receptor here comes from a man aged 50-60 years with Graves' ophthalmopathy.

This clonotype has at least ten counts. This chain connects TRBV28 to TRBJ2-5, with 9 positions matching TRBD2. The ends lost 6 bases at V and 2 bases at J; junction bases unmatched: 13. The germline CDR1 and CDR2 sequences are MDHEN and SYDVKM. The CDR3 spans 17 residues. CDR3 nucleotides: TGTGCCAGCAGCTTCAGGATGGGGCGGGAGGGACAAGAGACCCAGTACTTC. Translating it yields CASSFRMGREGQETQYF.

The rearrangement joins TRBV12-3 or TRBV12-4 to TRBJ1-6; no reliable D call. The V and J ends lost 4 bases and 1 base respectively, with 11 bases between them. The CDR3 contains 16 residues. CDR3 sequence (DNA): TGTGCCAGCAGTTCCTTATCGGGATCCTATAATTCACCCCTCCACTTT. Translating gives CASSSLSGSYNSPLHF.

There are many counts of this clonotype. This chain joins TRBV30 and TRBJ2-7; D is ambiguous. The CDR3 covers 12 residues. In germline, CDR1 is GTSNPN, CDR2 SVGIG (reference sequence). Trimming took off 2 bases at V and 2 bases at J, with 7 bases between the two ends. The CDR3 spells CAWSLGTYEQYF. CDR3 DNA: TGTGCCTGGAGTTTGGGGACCTACGAGCAGTACTTC.

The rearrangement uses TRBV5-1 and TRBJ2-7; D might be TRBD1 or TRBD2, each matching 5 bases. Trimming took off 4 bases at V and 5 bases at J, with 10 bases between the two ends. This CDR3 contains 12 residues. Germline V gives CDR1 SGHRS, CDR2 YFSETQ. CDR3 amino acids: CASSGGQNEQYF. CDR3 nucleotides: TGCGCCAGCAGCGGGGGTCAGAACGAGCAGTACTTC.

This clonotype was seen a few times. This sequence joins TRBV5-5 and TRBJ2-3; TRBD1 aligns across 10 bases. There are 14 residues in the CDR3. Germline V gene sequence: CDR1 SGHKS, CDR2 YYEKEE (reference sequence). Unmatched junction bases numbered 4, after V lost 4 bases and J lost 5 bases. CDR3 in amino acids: CASSRDRGKDTQYF. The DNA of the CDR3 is TGTGCCAGCAGCCGGGACAGGGGTAAAGATACGCAGTATTTT.

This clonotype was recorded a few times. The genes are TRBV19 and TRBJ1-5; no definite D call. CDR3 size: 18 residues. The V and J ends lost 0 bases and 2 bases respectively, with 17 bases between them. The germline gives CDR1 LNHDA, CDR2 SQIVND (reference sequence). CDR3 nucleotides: TGTGCCAGTAGTATAGATCGAACAGTGCCCGACCGCAATCAGCCCCAGCATTTT. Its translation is CASSIDRTVPDRNQPQHF.

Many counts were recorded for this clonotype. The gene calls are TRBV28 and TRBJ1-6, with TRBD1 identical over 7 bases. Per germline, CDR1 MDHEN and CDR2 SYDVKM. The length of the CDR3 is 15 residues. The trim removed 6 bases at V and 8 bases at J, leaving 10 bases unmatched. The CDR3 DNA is TGTGCCAGCAGGGTTATTGACAGGGAGTATTCACCCCTCCACTTT. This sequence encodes CASRVIDREYSPLHF. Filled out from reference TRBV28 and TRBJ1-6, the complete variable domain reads DVKVTQSSRYLVKRTGEKVFLECVQDMDHENMFWYRQDPGLGLRLIYFSYDVKMKEKGDIPEGYSVSREKKERFSLILESASTNQTSMYLCASRVIDREYSPLHFGNGTRLTVT.

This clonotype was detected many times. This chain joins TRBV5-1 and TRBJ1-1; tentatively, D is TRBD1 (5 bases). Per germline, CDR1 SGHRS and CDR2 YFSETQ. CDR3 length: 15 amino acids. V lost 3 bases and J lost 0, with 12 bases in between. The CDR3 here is CASSWGRGMNTEAFF. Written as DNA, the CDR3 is TGCGCCAGCAGCTGGGGGAGAGGCATGAACACTGAAGCTTTCTTT.

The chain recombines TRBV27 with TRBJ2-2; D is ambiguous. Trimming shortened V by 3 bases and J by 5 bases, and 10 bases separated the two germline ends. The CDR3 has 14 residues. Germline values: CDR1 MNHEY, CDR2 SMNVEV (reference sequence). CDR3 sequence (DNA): TGTGCCAGCAGTTTCGGCTTTGGTACCGGGGAGCTGTTTTTT. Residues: CASSFGFGTGELFF.

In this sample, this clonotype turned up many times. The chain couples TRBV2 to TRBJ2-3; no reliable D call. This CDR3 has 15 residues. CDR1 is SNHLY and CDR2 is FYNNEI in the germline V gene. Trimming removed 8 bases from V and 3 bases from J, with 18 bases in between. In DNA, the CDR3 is TGTGCCAGCCTTCGGTCCCAGCAGCAAACAGATACGCAGTATTTT. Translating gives CASLRSQQQTDTQYF. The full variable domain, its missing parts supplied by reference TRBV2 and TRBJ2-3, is EPEVTQTPSHQVTQMGQEVILRCVPISNHLYFYWYRQILGQKVEFLVSFYNNEISEKSEIFDDQFSVERPDGSNFTLKIRSTKLEDSAMYFCASLRSQQQTDTQYFGPGTRLTVL.

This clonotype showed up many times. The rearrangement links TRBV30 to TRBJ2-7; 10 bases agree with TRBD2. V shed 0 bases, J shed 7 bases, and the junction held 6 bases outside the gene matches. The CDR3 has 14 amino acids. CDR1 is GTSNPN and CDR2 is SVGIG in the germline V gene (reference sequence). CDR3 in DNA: TGTGCCTGGAGTGTGGCTAGCGGGAGTTGGGAGCAGTACTTC. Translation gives CAWSVASGSWEQYF.

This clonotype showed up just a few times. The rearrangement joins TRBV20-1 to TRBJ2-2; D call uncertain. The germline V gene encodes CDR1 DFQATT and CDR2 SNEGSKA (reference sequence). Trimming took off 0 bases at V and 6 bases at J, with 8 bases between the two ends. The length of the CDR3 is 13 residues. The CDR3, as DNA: TGCAGTGCTAGAGATCGGGCTGCCGGGGAGCTGTTTTTT. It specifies CSARDRAAGELFF.

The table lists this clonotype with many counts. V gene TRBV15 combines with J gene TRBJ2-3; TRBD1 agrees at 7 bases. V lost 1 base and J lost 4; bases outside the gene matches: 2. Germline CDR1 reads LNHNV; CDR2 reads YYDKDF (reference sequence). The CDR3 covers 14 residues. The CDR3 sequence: CATSRGQGSDTQYF. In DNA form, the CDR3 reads TGTGCCACCAGCAGAGGACAGGGATCAGATACGCAGTATTTT.